Listed below are T cell receptor beta chains from one sample, sequenced in a study of blood T cell repertoires in COVID-19. Assay: immunoSEQ multiplex PCR; the TCRdb copy retains only in-frame clones and omits some. The data show more than 150,000 clones, with 78% seen just once and approximately 14% held by the top ten. Specimen: peripheral blood. The receptors were gathered from a woman of 80 years or more with acute or convalescent COVID-19. CDR3s include the opening cysteine and the closing phenylalanine or tryptophan. A D gene is named only where the DNA matches it firmly. Expanded clones get a size class; other rows say once, few or many, or leave the size out.

TRBV27	TRBJ2-1	TRBD2	.	CASRPPRTSGRGEQFF	TGTGCCAGCAGGCCGCCCAGGACTAGCGGGAGGGGAGAGCAGTTCTTC
TRBV30	TRBJ1-5	.	.	CAWSQQGNQPQHF	TGTGCCTGGAGTCAACAGGGCAATCAGCCCCAGCATTTT
TRBV7-9	TRBJ1-1	.	.	CASGAVRLEAFF	TGTGCCAGTGGGGCAGTAAGACTTGAAGCTTTCTTT
TRBV28	TRBJ1-2	TRBD1	.	CASSLPDRDLGYTF	TGTGCCAGCAGTTTACCAGACAGGGATCTTGGCTACACCTTC
TRBV6-5	TRBJ2-7	.	few	CASSLYYEQYF	TGTGCCAGCAGTTTGTACTACGAGCAGTACTTC
TRBV28	TRBJ1-5	.	.	CASSSGYQPQHF	TGTGCCAGCAGTTCAGGGTATCAGCCCCAGCATTTT
TRBV28	TRBJ1-6	.	.	CASRRTDNSPLHF	TGTGCCAGCAGGAGGACAGATAATTCACCCCTCCACTTT
TRBV19	TRBJ2-2	TRBD2	once	CASGPRAGGQSGELFF	TGTGCCAGTGGGCCGAGAGCGGGGGGCCAGTCCGGGGAGCTGTTTTTT
TRBV10-1	TRBJ2-2	TRBD1	.	CASSRSPDRDTGELFF	TGCGCCAGCAGCCGCTCTCCGGACAGGGACACCGGGGAGCTGTTTTTT
TRBV2	TRBJ2-7	TRBD1	.	CASSSGTGWFEQYF	TGTGCCAGCAGTTCCGGGACAGGGTGGTTCGAGCAGTACTTC
TRBV27	TRBJ2-3	.	.	CASSFLGGSDTQYF	TGTGCCAGCAGTTTCCTGGGGGGTTCGGATACGCAGTATTTT
TRBV30	TRBJ2-3	TRBD2	once	CAWSSNGLAGVDF	TGTGCCTGGAGTTCCAACGGACTAGCGGGAGTGGATTTT
TRBV28	TRBJ1-6	.	.	CASSSPGDSPLHF	TGTGCCAGCAGTTCCCCCGGGGATTCACCCCTCCACTTT
TRBV28	TRBJ2-1	.	.	CASSLLQGGQFF	TGTGCCAGCAGTTTATTGCAGGGAGGGCAGTTCTTC
TRBV6-5	TRBJ2-7	.	.	CASSSGSGGSYEQYF	TGTGCCAGCAGTTCCGGATCCGGGGGTTCCTACGAGCAGTACTTC
TRBV30	TRBJ1-3	TRBD1	.	CAWSPGQASGNTIYF	TGTGCCTGGAGTCCGGGACAGGCCTCTGGAAACACCATATATTTT
TRBV12-2	TRBJ2-7	.	.	CASRLAWAGSYEQYF	TGTGCAAGTCGCTTAGCGTGGGCAGGCTCCTACGAGCAGTACTTC
TRBV27	TRBJ1-2	.	few	CASSLRMGYYGYTF	TGTGCCAGCAGTTTAAGAATGGGCTACTATGGCTACACCTTC
TRBV7-3	TRBJ2-1	TRBD1	few	CASSLTGGNPYNEQFF	TGTGCCAGCAGCTTAACAGGGGGCAATCCCTACAATGAGCAGTTCTTC
TRBV2	TRBJ2-7	TRBD2	.	CASHWGLAGGSEQYF	TGTGCCAGCCATTGGGGCCTAGCGGGAGGGAGCGAGCAGTACTTC
TRBV27	TRBJ2-1	TRBD2	.	CASRASGGGEQFF	TGTGCCTCGAGGGCTAGCGGGGGGGGTGAGCAGTTCTTC
TRBV12-3/TRBV12-4	TRBJ2-7	.	.	CASRGRLYEQYF	TGTGCCAGTCGAGGGCGGCTCTACGAGCAGTACTTC